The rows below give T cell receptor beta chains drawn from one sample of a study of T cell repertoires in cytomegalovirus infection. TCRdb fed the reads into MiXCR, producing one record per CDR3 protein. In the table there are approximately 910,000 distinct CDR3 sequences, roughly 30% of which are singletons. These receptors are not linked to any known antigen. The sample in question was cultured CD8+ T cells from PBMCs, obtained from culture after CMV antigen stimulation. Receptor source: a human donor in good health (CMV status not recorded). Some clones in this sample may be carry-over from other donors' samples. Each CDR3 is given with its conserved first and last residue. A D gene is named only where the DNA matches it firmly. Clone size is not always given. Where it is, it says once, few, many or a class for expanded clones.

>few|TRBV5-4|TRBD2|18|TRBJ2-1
CASRSERGSGDSYNEQFF
TGTGCCAGCAGGTCGGAGCGGGGGTCGGGGGACTCCTACAATGAGCAGTTCTTC
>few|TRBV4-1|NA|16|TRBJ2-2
CASSQELKGPTGELFF
TGCGCCAGCAGCCAAGAACTAAAAGGCCCCACCGGGGAGCTGTTTTTT
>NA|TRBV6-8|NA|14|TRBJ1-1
CASSYGQGDTGAFF
TGTGCCAGCAGTTACGGGCAGGGCGACACTGGAGCTTTCTTT
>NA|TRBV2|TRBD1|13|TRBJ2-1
CAFRDRAGNEQFF
TGTGCCTTCCGGGACAGGGCAGGCAATGAGCAGTTCTTC
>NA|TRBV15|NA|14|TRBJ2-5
CATSAIGGQETQYF
TGTGCCACCAGCGCCATAGGGGGGCAAGAGACCCAGTACTTC
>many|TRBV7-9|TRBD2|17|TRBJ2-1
CASSSLAGGSSYNEQFF
TGTGCCAGCAGCTCTCTAGCGGGGGGGAGCTCCTACAATGAGCAGTTCTTC
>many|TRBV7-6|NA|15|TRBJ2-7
CASSLPPDGSYEQYF
TGTGCCAGCAGCCTCCCCCCGGACGGATCCTACGAGCAGTACTTC
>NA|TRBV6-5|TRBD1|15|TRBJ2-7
CASSYGTGPYYEQYF
TGTGCCAGCAGTTACGGGACAGGACCCTACTACGAGCAGTACTTC
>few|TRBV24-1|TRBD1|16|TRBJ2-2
CATSAPGQGHTGELFF
TGTGCCACCAGTGCCCCGGGACAGGGTCACACCGGGGAGCTGTTTTTT
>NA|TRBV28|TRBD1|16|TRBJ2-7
CASSSPGQGRAYEQYF
TGTGCCAGCAGTTCTCCGGGACAGGGGAGGGCCTACGAGCAGTACTTC
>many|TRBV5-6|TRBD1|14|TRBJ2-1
CASSLPGTVNEQFF
TGTGCCAGCAGCTTGCCCGGGACAGTCAATGAGCAGTTCTTC
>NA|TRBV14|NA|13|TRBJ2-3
CTSTPVLGDTQYF
TGTACCAGCACCCCAGTCCTCGGCGATACGCAGTATTTT
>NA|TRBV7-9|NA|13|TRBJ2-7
CASRPPGSYEQYF
TGTGCCAGCAGACCCCCAGGCTCCTACGAGCAGTACTTC
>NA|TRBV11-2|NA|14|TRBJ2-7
CASRRQLSGLEQYF
TGTGCCAGTCGTAGGCAGCTTAGTGGGCTTGAGCAGTACTTC
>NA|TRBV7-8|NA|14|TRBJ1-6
CASSLGGMNSPLHF
TGTGCCAGCAGCTTAGGGGGCATGAATTCACCCCTCCACTTT
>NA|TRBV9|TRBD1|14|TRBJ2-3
CASSPRTGGDTQYF
TGTGCCAGCAGCCCCCGGACAGGGGGCGATACGCAGTATTTT
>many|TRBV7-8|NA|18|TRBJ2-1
CASSLSSRRGPGLHEQFF
TGTGCCAGCAGCTTAAGCTCGCGGAGGGGTCCCGGACTACATGAGCAGTTCTTC
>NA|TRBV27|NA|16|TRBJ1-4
CASSSYSFGPDEKLFF
TGTGCCAGCAGTTCGTACAGTTTTGGCCCCGATGAAAAACTGTTTTTT
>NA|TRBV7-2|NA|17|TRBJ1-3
CASSSVGGGLSGNTIYF
TGTGCCAGCAGCTCAGTTGGCGGGGGGCTCTCAGGAAACACCATATATTTT
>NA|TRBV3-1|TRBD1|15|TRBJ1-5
CASSQGSQGNQPQHF
TGTGCCAGCAGCCAAGGGTCACAGGGGAATCAGCCCCAGCATTTT
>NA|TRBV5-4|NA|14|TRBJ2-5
CASSWDMEQETQYF
TGTGCCAGCAGCTGGGACATGGAGCAAGAGACCCAGTACTTC
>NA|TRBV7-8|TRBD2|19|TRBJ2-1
CASSFWASGGISPLNEQFF
TGTGCCAGCAGCTTCTGGGCTAGCGGGGGAATCTCACCCCTCAATGAGCAGTTCTTC
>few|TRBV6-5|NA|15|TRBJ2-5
CASSYSTGGYETQYF
TGTGCCAGCAGTTACTCGACCGGGGGCTACGAGACCCAGTACTTC
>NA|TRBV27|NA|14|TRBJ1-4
CASSFRDPNEKLFF
TGTGCCAGCAGTTTCCGGGACCCGAATGAAAAACTGTTTTTT
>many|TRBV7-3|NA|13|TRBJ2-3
CASSEGLPYTQYF
TGTGCCAGCAGCGAGGGGCTTCCTTATACGCAGTATTTT
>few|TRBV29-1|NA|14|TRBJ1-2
CSVIGRMSNYGYTF
TGCAGCGTTATTGGGCGGATGTCGAACTATGGCTACACCTTC
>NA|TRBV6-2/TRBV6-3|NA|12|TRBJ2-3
CAIGEAADTQYF
TGTGCCATCGGCGAGGCCGCAGATACGCAGTATTTT
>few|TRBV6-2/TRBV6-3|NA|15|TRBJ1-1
CASSYPGTGDTEAFF
TGTGCCAGCAGTTACCCCGGGACGGGGGACACTGAAGCTTTCTTT
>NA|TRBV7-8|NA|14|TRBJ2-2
CASSFQINTGELFF
TGTGCCAGCAGCTTCCAGATTAACACCGGGGAGCTGTTTTTT
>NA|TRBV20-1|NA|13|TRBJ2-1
CSGGTGSYNEQFF
TGCAGTGGCGGGACCGGCTCCTACAATGAGCAGTTCTTC
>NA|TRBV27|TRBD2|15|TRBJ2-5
CASSFVGGIQETQYF
TGTGCCAGCAGTTTCGTGGGGGGGATCCAAGAGACCCAGTACTTC
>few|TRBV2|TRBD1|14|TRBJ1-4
CASSGQGAVEKLFF
TGTGCCAGCAGTGGACAGGGGGCAGTGGAAAAACTGTTTTTT
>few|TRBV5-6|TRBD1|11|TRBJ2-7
CASSSLDRPTF
TGTGCCAGCAGCTCTCTGGACAGGCCAACCTTC
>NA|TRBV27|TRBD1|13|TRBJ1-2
CASSFTGGAGYTF
TGTGCCAGCAGTTTCACAGGGGGCGCTGGCTACACCTTC
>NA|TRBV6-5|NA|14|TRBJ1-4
CASSRTVRREKLFF
TGTGCCAGCAGCCGGACAGTAAGAAGGGAAAAACTGTTTTTT
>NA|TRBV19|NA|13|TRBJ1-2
CASNSNPFYGYTF
TGTGCCAGTAATTCGAACCCCTTCTATGGCTACACCTTC
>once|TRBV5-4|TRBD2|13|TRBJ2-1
CASLLAGGDEQFF
TGTGCCAGCCTGCTAGCGGGGGGTGATGAGCAGTTCTTC
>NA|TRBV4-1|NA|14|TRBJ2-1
CASSQQPGSDEQFF
TGCGCCAGCAGCCAACAACCCGGGAGCGATGAGCAGTTCTTC
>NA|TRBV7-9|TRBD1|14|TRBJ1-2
CASSLERGRFGYTF
TGTGCCAGCAGCTTGGAAAGGGGGCGTTTTGGCTACACCTTC
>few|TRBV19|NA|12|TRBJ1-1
CATNYKNTEAFF
TGTGCCACTAACTATAAGAACACTGAAGCTTTCTTT
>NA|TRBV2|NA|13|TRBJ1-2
CASRGGDTYGYTF
TGTGCCAGCAGAGGAGGGGACACCTATGGCTACACCTTC
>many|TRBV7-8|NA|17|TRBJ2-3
CASSLKGGAPGADTQYF
TGTGCCAGCAGCTTGAAGGGGGGCGCGCCCGGCGCGGATACGCAGTATTTT
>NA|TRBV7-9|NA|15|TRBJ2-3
CASSFLAVGTDTQYF
TGTGCCAGCAGCTTTCTCGCGGTGGGGACAGATACGCAGTATTTT
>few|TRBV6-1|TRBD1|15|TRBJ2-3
CASSLQDRARDTQYF
TGTGCCAGCAGCCTTCAAGACAGGGCTCGAGATACGCAGTATTTT
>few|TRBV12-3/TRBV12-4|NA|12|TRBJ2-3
CASSLGGSTQYF
TGTGCCAGCAGTTTGGGCGGATCTACGCAGTATTTT
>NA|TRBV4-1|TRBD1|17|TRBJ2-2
CASSHERDRGGTGELFF
TGCGCCAGCAGCCACGAGAGGGACAGGGGAGGTACCGGGGAGCTGTTTTTT
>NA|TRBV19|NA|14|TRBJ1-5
CASKKKGSNQPQHF
TGTGCCAGTAAAAAGAAGGGAAGCAATCAGCCCCAGCATTTT
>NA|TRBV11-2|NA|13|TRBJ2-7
CASSSGPLYEQYF
TGTGCCAGCAGCTCCGGACCCCTTTACGAGCAGTACTTC
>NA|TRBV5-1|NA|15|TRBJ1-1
CASRDSPGGNTEAFF
TGCGCCAGCAGAGACTCACCGGGGGGGAACACTGAAGCTTTCTTT
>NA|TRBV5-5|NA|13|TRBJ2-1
CASRPLPHNEQFF
TGTGCCAGCAGGCCTCTACCGCATAATGAGCAGTTCTTC
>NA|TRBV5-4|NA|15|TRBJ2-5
CASSSSRGLQETQYF
TGTGCCAGCAGCTCTTCCCGGGGGCTTCAAGAGACCCAGTACTTC
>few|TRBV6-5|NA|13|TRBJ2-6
CAAFESGANVLTF
TGTGCCGCCTTCGAATCTGGGGCCAACGTCCTGACTTTC
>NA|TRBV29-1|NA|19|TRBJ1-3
CSVEVFEVGPRSSGNTIYF
TGCAGCGTTGAGGTATTCGAGGTCGGTCCACGCAGCTCTGGAAACACCATATATTTT
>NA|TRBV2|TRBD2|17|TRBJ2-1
CASSEVGGVYLVNEQFF
TGTGCCAGCAGTGAAGTGGGGGGGGTTTATTTAGTCAATGAGCAGTTCTTC
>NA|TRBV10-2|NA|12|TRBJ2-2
CASGAATGELFF
TGCGCCAGCGGGGCAGCCACCGGGGAGCTGTTTTTT
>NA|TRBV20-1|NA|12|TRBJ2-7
CSATGQSYEQYF
TGCAGTGCTACCGGACAGTCCTACGAGCAGTACTTC
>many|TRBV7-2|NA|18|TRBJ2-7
CASSLARAGFQHFYEQYF
TGTGCCAGCAGCTTAGCGAGGGCGGGATTTCAGCATTTTTACGAGCAGTACTTC